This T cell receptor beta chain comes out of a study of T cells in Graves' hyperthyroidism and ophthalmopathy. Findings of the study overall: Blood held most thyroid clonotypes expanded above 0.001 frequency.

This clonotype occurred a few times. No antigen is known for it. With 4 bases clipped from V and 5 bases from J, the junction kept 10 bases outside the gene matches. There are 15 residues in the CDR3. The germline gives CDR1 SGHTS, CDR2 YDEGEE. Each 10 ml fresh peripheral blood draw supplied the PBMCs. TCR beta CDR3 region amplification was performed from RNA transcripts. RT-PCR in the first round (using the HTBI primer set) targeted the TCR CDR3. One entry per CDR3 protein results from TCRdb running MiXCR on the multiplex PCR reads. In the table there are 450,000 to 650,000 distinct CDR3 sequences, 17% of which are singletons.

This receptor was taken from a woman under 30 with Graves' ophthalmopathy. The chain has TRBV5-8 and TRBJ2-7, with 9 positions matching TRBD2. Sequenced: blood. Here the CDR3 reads CASSHRLSGRNEQYF. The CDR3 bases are TGTGCCAGCAGCCATCGCCTTAGCGGGAGAAACGAGCAGTACTTC.